This T cell receptor beta chain was observed in a study of blood T cells in healthy people across ages. Study overall: With template switching, about one barcoded beta molecule was captured per two T cells.

Findings and limits, study-wide: The authors considered diversity estimates from one million T cells to be underestimates. Long-lived donors exceeded aged donors in naive CD4+ cells and diversity.

This clonotype was observed a handful of times. Its antigen is still unknown. The use of a sample-barcoded 5' primer and a J-beta primer mix characterized a second PCR of about 7 to 12 cycles. All samples yielded 2.5 million or more CDR3-containing paired-end reads. TCRdb fed the 5' RACE reads into MiXCR, producing one record per CDR3 protein. The data show about 970,000 distinct CDR3 sequences, with roughly half seen just once and over 20% held by the top ten. After removal of 4 bases from V and 4 bases from J, the junction contained 8 bases not matched to a gene. The CDR3 sequence is 14 residues long. Germline CDR1 reads SGHKS; CDR2 reads YYEKEE (reference sequence).

The TCR originated in an older woman in good health. The V call is TRBV5-5, the J call TRBJ2-7, with 7 positions matching TRBD2. Sequenced sample: blood. CDR3 loop: CASSVGGEEYEQYF. The CDR3 DNA follows: TGTGCCAGCAGCGTGGGAGGGGAAGAGTACGAGCAGTACTTC.